This T cell receptor beta chain came from a study of Graves' ophthalmopathy and Graves' hyperthyroidism. About the research overall: Upon initial diagnosis and before any treatment, peripheral blood was collected. Overall study results and limits: A model of 13 signatures distinguished ophthalmopathy from stable hyperthyroidism at roughly 87% sensitivity and 81.08% specificity. Blood repertoires reportedly contained most expanded thyroid clonotypes above 0.001 frequency.

Under 3 months in duration, the ophthalmopathy in affected donors had moderate-to-severe activity, CAS ≥3 and NOSPECS ≥4. RNA transcripts provided the template for amplifying TCR beta CDR3 regions. An opening RT-PCR round employed HTBI primers and preceded a second-round multiplex PCR. Each CDR3 protein is one row after TCRdb ran MiXCR on the multiplex PCR reads. The sample contains about 210,000 distinct CDR3 sequences, about 32% of which appear only once. This clonotype was seen at least ten times. Its specificity is unknown. CDR3 size: 15 residues. The junction had 8 bases not matched to a gene; V was cut back by 6 bases and J by 4 bases. Germline V gives CDR1 SNHLY, CDR2 FYNNEI.

V usage is TRBV2 and J usage is TRBJ2-5, with 10 bases fitting TRBD1. The clonotype originates from a man aged 50-60 years with Graves' ophthalmopathy. The sample was peripheral blood. The CDR3 region is CASSAGTGVGETQYF. In DNA form, the CDR3 reads TGTGCCAGCAGCGCCGGGACAGGGGTCGGAGAGACCCAGTACTTC.